This TCR beta chain was sequenced in a study of molecular identifiers for immune sequencing clone quantification. Each CDR3 protein gets one entry after TCRdb re-called the PCR reads with MiXCR. The sample contains about 320,000 distinct CDR3 sequences, 20% to 25% of which appear only once. Germline V gives CDR1 MGHRA, CDR2 YSYEKL. The CDR3 loop spans 19 amino acids. Points on this clonotype: The junction shows a germline mismatch at one end, possibly a read error.

This chain connects TRBV4-1 to TRBJ2-1, with a tentative D call TRBD1 (6 bases). The specimen sequenced was naive CD8+ T cells from blood, with Jurkat cell RNA spiked in. Subset of the sample: FACS-sorted CD8+CD4-CCR7+CD45RA+ naive T cells. This clonotype was sampled from a human donor in good health. Some libraries in this study had Jurkat cell RNA spiked in. The CDR3 DNA reads TGCGCCAGCGGCCAGACTACCAGCTCTACAGGGCTCTCCTACAATGAGCAGTTCTTC. As protein: CASGQTTSSTGLSYNEQFF.